This entry concerns a single TCR beta chain. It lacks a known antigen. No much larger clone exists at a distance of one base, and base qualities are not known. This specimen belongs to a study of PD-L1 blockade in urothelial cancer (dated 2017 in TCRdb). Context from the whole study: Therapy was started around 2014 for all patients, and atezolizumab 1,200 mg was administered intravenously every 3 weeks. Progression-free survival longer than 6 months counted as durable clinical benefit, and TCR features were additionally tested against both progression-free and overall survival. About 90% of the 29 patients were males with bladder-origin urothelial cancer, and about two thirds of the roughly 30 reported a prior smoking history. Blood samples were analyzed at two time points: 3 weeks after treatment start (second dose) and 6 weeks after treatment start. Blood samples gave median yields of about 150,000 T cells and 65,000 to 85,000 unique TCRs, along with a median clonality of approximately 0.084. Patients had an ECOG performance status of 0 or 1 and had received between 0 and 3 prior chemotherapy regimens. Roughly 9 patients reached durable clinical benefit, while 20 patients did not. The study, an exploratory multi-omic analysis, examined somatic, immune and clinical correlates of response to PD-L1 blockade with atezolizumab in urothelial cancer. In the same patients, pretreatment tumors underwent whole exome sequencing and RNA sequencing in addition to TCR sequencing. Pretreatment tumor samples and matched peripheral blood, collected serially before and after atezolizumab treatment, underwent TCR sequencing. Pretreatment blood TCR-seq was available for about 27 patients, at least one posttreatment blood collection was obtained for about 25 patients, and tumor TCR-seq was available for about 25 patients.

CDR3 length: 15 amino acids, cysteine to phenylalanine. The entry retains the CDR3 DNA only, 45 bases that are in frame from base 1. V and J are truncated by 6 bases and 0 bases respectively, leaving an intervening sequence of 13 bases. CDR1 SGHDT and CDR2 YYEEEE were looked up in the germline V gene. The paper's findings and limits, for the study overall: Greater expansion of tumor-associated TCR clones in peripheral blood 3 weeks after the start of treatment was observed in patients with durable benefit (n ≈ 22, p = 0.022). Small sample size (n ≈ 30) and many exploratory analyses mean the results are intended to be hypothesis-generating. Improved progression-free and overall survival was found to be associated with pretreatment peripheral blood TCR clonality below the median.

The cohort comprised roughly 30 patients with locally advanced or metastatic urothelial carcinoma treated at Memorial Sloan Kettering on a trial protocol. Peripheral blood mononuclear cells were collected pretreatment and during treatment, with between 1 and 8 total time points obtained per patient. The Qiagen DNeasy Blood extraction kit was used to purify genomic DNA from total PBMCs and tumor samples. Collected pretreatment and during treatment, PBMCs were isolated and stored as previously described. Each PCR received spiked-in synthetic TCR analog templates so that absolute template abundance could be estimated from read counts. The immunoSEQ assay used bias-controlled V and J gene primers to amplify TCRbeta CDR3 regions from genomic DNA. Sequencing of rearranged TCRbeta segments was performed at approximately 20X coverage. From the authors' description of their analysis: Sequencing errors were corrected by clustering and CDR3s were annotated against IMGT to assign V, D and J genes. Downstream analyses used only productive TCRbeta rearrangements and left out out-of-frame or stop-codon sequences. Clonality was computed as one minus Shannon entropy normalized by the log of the number of unique productive sequences. Clones differing between time points or between blood and tumor were identified using Fisher's exact test with Benjamini-Hochberg correction, with an adjusted p below 0.01 applied as the threshold. TCRdb provides this immuneACCESS table in a form limited to in-frame rearrangements. Some clones are lacking; in checked studies, under half of them reflect an unresolved V gene, and why the rest are absent is not known. The DNA gave D and trimming, while V, J and clone size come from that table. A total of around 40,000 clones appear in this sample, around 89% of them only once. The ten largest clones take up around 2% of the sample.

The sample consisted of PBMCs, taken around atezolizumab (anti-PD-L1) treatment. The sequence was collected from a man in his 60s with urothelial cancer. The V and J genes are TRBV5-6 and TRBJ1-5, with TRBD1 as a weak D call on 6 bases. The CDR3 region: CASTFQGNSNQPQHF. The sequenced DNA is TGTGCCAGCACCTTTCAGGGGAATAGCAATCAGCCCCAGCATTTT.